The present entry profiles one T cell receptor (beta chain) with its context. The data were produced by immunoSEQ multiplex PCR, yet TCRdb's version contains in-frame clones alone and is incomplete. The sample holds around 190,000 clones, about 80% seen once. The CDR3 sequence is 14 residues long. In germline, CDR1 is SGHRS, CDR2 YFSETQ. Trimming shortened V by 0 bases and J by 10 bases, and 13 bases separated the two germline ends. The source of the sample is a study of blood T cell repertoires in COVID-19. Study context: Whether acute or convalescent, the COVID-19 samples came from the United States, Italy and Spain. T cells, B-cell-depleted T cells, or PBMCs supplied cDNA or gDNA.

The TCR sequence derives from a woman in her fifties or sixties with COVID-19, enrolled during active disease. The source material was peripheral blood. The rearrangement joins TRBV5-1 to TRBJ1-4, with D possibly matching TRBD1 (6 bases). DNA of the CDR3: TGCGCCAGCAGCTTGGGGTCAGGGGAGAGAAAACTGTTTTTT. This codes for CASSLGSGERKLFF.